This entry lists 31 T cell receptor beta chains sequenced from one sample in a study of cytomegalovirus exposure and HLA in healthy donors. The PCR employed 60 Vbeta primers together with 13 Jbeta primers. TCRdb's copy holds only in-frame clones and misses some; the assay was immunoSEQ multiplex PCR. The sample's table shows around 60,000 clones. Material for sequencing was PBMCs. The receptors here all came from a man aged 30-40 years in good health and CMV-seropositive.

The chain is built from TRBV11-3 and TRBJ2-1, with TRBD2 matching 7 bases. The germline gives CDR1 SGHNT, CDR2 YENEEA. This CDR3 contains 14 residues. Unmatched junction bases numbered 5, after V lost 4 bases and J lost 5 bases. For the CDR3, the DNA is TGTGCCAGCAGCTCCAGCGGGGTTGACAATGAGCAGTTCTTC. The encoded protein is CASSSSGVDNEQFF.

The V and J genes are TRBV7-9 and TRBJ1-1; TRBD1 is a possible D gene (5 bases). V lost 4 bases and J lost 1, with 16 bases in between. Germline CDR1 reads SEHNR; CDR2 reads FQNEAQ (reference sequence). The CDR3 is made up of 16 amino acids. The CDR3 protein is CASSSRGGDRNTEAFF. DNA of the CDR3: TGTGCCAGCAGCTCCCGGGGAGGGGACCGGAACACTGAAGCTTTCTTT.

The J gene is TRBJ2-3, the V gene TRBV6-4, with 14 positions matching TRBD2. The germline V gene has CDR1 MRHNA and CDR2 SNTAGT. J gave up 5 bases and V 2 bases, and 0 bases lay outside the gene matches. The CDR3 has 15 amino acids. CDR3: CASSDGTSGGDTQYF. For the CDR3, the DNA is TGTGCCAGCAGTGACGGGACTAGCGGGGGAGATACGCAGTATTTT.

This rearrangement joins TRBV30 to TRBJ2-5, with D maybe TRBD2 (7 bases). This CDR3 comprises 16 residues. Germline V gives CDR1 GTSNPN, CDR2 SVGIG (reference sequence). V was shortened by 0 bases and J by 5 bases, with 19 bases between the two germline ends. CDR3 residues: CAWSVGLGGVGETQYF. The DNA for the CDR3 is TGTGCCTGGAGTGTGGGGCTAGGGGGGGTGGGGGAGACCCAGTACTTC.

This rearrangement joins TRBV30 to TRBJ1-2, with D possibly TRBD1 on 5 matching bases. The V gene lost 4 bases and the J gene lost 2 bases, with 8 bases spanning the gap. Germline lookup yields CDR1 GTSNPN and CDR2 SVGIG (reference sequence). This CDR3 is built from 12 residues. The CDR3 DNA reads as TGTGCCTGGACAGGGTCAAACTATGGCTACACCTTC. Translating gives CAWTGSNYGYTF.

This chain joins TRBV6-5 and TRBJ1-1, with D possibly matching TRBD1 (6 bases). This CDR3 spans 12 amino acids. V lost 7 bases and J 11 bases, leaving 17 bases between the germline ends. The germline V gene has CDR1 MNHEY and CDR2 SVGAGI. This CDR3 is CASNEPGDEAFF. The CDR3 nucleotides read TGTGCCAGCAACGAACCAGGGGATGAGGCTTTCTTT.

J is TRBJ1-5 and V is TRBV19; 7 nucleotides align to TRBD1. V dropped 7 bases and J dropped 4; count of bases not matched to a gene: 4. Germline CDR1 LNHDA, CDR2 SQIVND (reference sequence). The CDR3 sequence is 13 residues long. DNA of the CDR3: TGTGCCAGTATGCACAGGGGAAATCAGCCCCAGCATTTT. Translation gives CASMHRGNQPQHF.

This chain uses TRBV5-1 with TRBJ2-3; perhaps TRBD2 as D (6 bases). The CDR3 length is 15 residues. Germline assignment: CDR1 SGHRS and CDR2 YFSETQ. Trimming took 4 bases from V and 2 from J, leaving 14 bases between them. CDR3 sequence: CASSPGLLYTDTQYF. As DNA, the CDR3 is TGCGCCAGCAGCCCAGGACTACTCTACACAGATACGCAGTATTTT.

V gene TRBV5-1 combines with J gene TRBJ2-3, with 11 nucleotides matching TRBD2. There are 17 residues in the CDR3. The J segment lost 2 bases and the V segment lost 3 bases, leaving 8 bases of the junction unmatched. The V gene's germline CDR1 is SGHRS and CDR2 YFSETQ. As DNA, the CDR3 is TGCGCCAGCAGCTCCCAGGGACTAGCGGCAAACACAGATACGCAGTATTTT. Its protein product is CASSSQGLAANTDTQYF.

This chain links TRBV10-2 with TRBJ2-7, with 8 bases aligning to TRBD1. This CDR3 has 15 amino acids. The trim removed 2 bases at V and 2 bases at J, leaving 5 bases unmatched. Germline-derived CDR1 and CDR2 are WSHSY and SAAADI. CDR3 residues: CASSETGTGTYEQYF. The DNA for the CDR3 is TGCGCCAGCAGTGAGACAGGGACAGGAACCTACGAGCAGTACTTC.

The chain carries TRBV6-6 and TRBJ2-7, with 8 bases fitting TRBD2. CDR3 length: 15 amino acids. Germline lookup yields CDR1 MNHNY and CDR2 SVGAGI (reference sequence). The V and J ends lost 7 bases and 3 bases, in that order; junction bases with no gene match: 11. CDR3 region: CASTTLAGGGYEQYF. The DNA for the CDR3 is TGTGCCAGCACCACTTTGGCGGGAGGAGGCTACGAGCAGTACTTC.

The gene calls are TRBV5-6 and TRBJ1-2, with D perhaps matching TRBD1 (6 bases). The germline V gene encodes CDR1 SGHDT and CDR2 YYEEEE. Deletions cut 3 bases from V and 5 bases from J, with 17 bases between. The CDR3 extends over 15 amino acids. The CDR3 loop reads CASSSPWDTHYGYTF. CDR3 in DNA: TGTGCCAGCAGCTCACCTTGGGACACTCATTATGGCTACACCTTC.

The chain carries TRBV19 and TRBJ1-4; 11 bases align to TRBD1. From germline, CDR1 is LNHDA and CDR2 SQIVND (reference sequence). The CDR3 extends over 15 amino acids. Germline trimming cut 6 bases from V and 5 bases from J; bases unmatched to any gene: 5. Written as DNA, the CDR3 is TGTGCCAGTAGCGGTGGGACAGGGGGAAATGAAAAACTGTTTTTT. Translation gives CASSGGTGGNEKLFF. Using reference TRBV19 and TRBJ1-4 for the parts outside the CDR3, the full variable domain is DGGITQSPKYLFRKEGQNVTLSCEQNLNHDAMYWYRQDPGQGLRLIYYSQIVNDFQKGDIAEGYSVSREKKESFPLTVTSAQKNPTAFYLCASSGGTGGNEKLFFGSGTQLSVL.

The rearrangement links TRBV4-2 to TRBJ2-6, with 7 bases fitting TRBD1. CDR1 is LGHNA and CDR2 is YNFKEQ in the germline V gene. Unmatched junction bases numbered 2, after V lost 1 base and J lost 2 bases. The CDR3 contains 16 residues. CDR3 sequence (DNA): TGTGCCAGCAGCCAAGCAGGGGGTACTGGGGCCAACGTCCTGACTTTC. Protein: CASSQAGGTGANVLTF.

This sequence joins TRBV6-1 and TRBJ2-5; D remains ambiguous. From germline, CDR1 is MNHNS and CDR2 SASEGT. This CDR3 has 14 residues. Trimming removed 2 bases at V and 2 bases at J, with 9 bases between. The CDR3 spells CASSEIWQQETQYF. CDR3 nucleotide sequence: TGTGCCAGCAGTGAAATATGGCAGCAAGAGACCCAGTACTTC.

V and J are TRBV19 and TRBJ1-3, with D maybe TRBD1 (5 bases). The CDR3 is 14 amino acids. V shed 7 bases and J shed 2 bases, with 12 bases lying between them. In germline, CDR1 is LNHDA, CDR2 SQIVND (reference sequence). CDR3 in DNA: TGTGCCAGTATCCAGGCGGGACCTGGAAACACCATATATTTT. This translates into CASIQAGPGNTIYF. Based on the CDR3 plus reference TRBV19 and TRBJ1-3, the full variable domain is DGGITQSPKYLFRKEGQNVTLSCEQNLNHDAMYWYRQDPGQGLRLIYYSQIVNDFQKGDIAEGYSVSREKKESFPLTVTSAQKNPTAFYLCASIQAGPGNTIYFGEGSWLTVV.

The chain links TRBV19 to TRBJ2-3; maybe TRBD1 (5 bases). Per germline, CDR1 LNHDA and CDR2 SQIVND (reference sequence). V was pared by 4 bases and J by 4 bases, with 12 bases between. The CDR3 is 14 amino acids. The CDR3 DNA sequence: TGTGCCAGTAGTACCGACAGATACTCAGATACGCAGTATTTT. Its protein is CASSTDRYSDTQYF.

V gene TRBV19 combines with J gene TRBJ2-7; 10 bases line up with TRBD1. There are 15 residues in the CDR3. The germline gives CDR1 LNHDA, CDR2 SQIVND (reference sequence). V gave up 1 base and J gave up 3 bases; unmatched junction bases: 3. The CDR3 DNA follows: TGTGCCAGTAGTATAGTAGGGGACAGGGGCTACGAGCAGTACTTC. This encodes CASSIVGDRGYEQYF.

The gene calls are TRBV19 and TRBJ2-1, with 9 bases matching TRBD2. Germline V gives CDR1 LNHDA, CDR2 SQIVND (reference sequence). V was pared by 2 bases and J by 4 bases, with 6 bases of the junction left unmatched. The CDR3 covers 16 residues. The CDR3 reads CASSISAAGGYNEQFF. CDR3 nucleotide sequence: TGTGCCAGTAGTATATCCGCAGCGGGGGGTTACAATGAGCAGTTCTTC. The full variable domain, its missing parts supplied by reference TRBV19 and TRBJ2-1, is DGGITQSPKYLFRKEGQNVTLSCEQNLNHDAMYWYRQDPGQGLRLIYYSQIVNDFQKGDIAEGYSVSREKKESFPLTVTSAQKNPTAFYLCASSISAAGGYNEQFFGPGTRLTVL.

The chain carries TRBV15 and TRBJ1-1; no reliable D call. The CDR3 has 13 amino acids. The germline CDR1 and CDR2 sequences are LNHNV and YYDKDF (reference sequence). The V end was cut by 8 bases, the J end by 1 base, with 11 bases between. DNA for the CDR3: TGTGCCACCGAGGGCTATACGAACACTGAAGCTTTCTTT. Its protein is CATEGYTNTEAFF.

This rearrangement joins TRBV30 to TRBJ2-5; perhaps TRBD2 as D (7 bases). The CDR3 spans 13 residues. CDR1 is GTSNPN, CDR2 SVGIG, per germline (reference sequence). Trimming shortened V by 5 bases and J by 7 bases, and 17 bases separated the two germline ends. In DNA form, the CDR3 reads TGTGCCTGGGACGAGGGGGGGAGATGGACCCAGTACTTC. It is translated as CAWDEGGRWTQYF. The full variable domain, rest sourced from reference TRBV30 and TRBJ2-5, is SQTIHQWPATLVQPVGSPLSLECTVEGTSNPNLYWYRQAAGRGLQLLFYSVGIGQISSEVPQNLSASRPQDRQFILSSKKLLLSDSGFYLCAWDEGGRWTQYFGPGTRLLVL.

The J gene is TRBJ1-5, the V gene TRBV9; possibly TRBD1 for D (5 bases). V was pared by 2 bases and J by 6 bases, with 12 bases between. The germline gives CDR1 SGDLS, CDR2 YYNGEE. The CDR3 spans 14 residues. CDR3 bases: TGTGCCAGCAGCGTCGGGGGGATCGGTCAGCCCCAGCATTTT. It specifies CASSVGGIGQPQHF.

V gene TRBV6-5 combines with J gene TRBJ2-7; TRBD1 is a possible D gene (5 bases). The V and J ends lost 8 bases and 5 bases respectively, with 13 bases between them. Per the germline V gene, CDR1 is MNHEY and CDR2 is SVGAGI. CDR3 length: 12 amino acids. The CDR3 coding sequence is TGTGCCAGCGGAAGGGGATTGGACGAGCAGTACTTC. It is translated as CASGRGLDEQYF.

The chain is built from TRBV5-1 and TRBJ2-7; 8 bases are shared with TRBD1. V trimming: 0 bases; J trimming: 2 bases; junction bases outside the gene matches: 10. CDR1 is SGHRS, CDR2 YFSETQ, per germline. This CDR3 is 17 amino acids long. The CDR3 is CASSLVSGTGPAYEQYF. The CDR3 nucleotides are TGCGCCAGCAGCTTGGTCTCGGGGACAGGACCTGCCTACGAGCAGTACTTC.

This chain links TRBV29-1 with TRBJ1-3, with D unclear. V lost 6 bases, J lost 0 bases, and 9 bases lay in between. This CDR3 has 13 residues. The germline V gene encodes CDR1 SQVTM and CDR2 ANQGSEA. The CDR3 spells CSVASSSGNTIYF. The CDR3 DNA follows: TGCAGCGTCGCCTCGAGCTCTGGAAACACCATATATTTT.

The CDR3 region has the DNA TGTGCCAGCAGCCTGACAGGGAACCACGAGCAGTACTTC. Its protein is CASSLTGNHEQYF. The chain has TRBV6-5 and TRBJ2-7; 7 bases are a match to TRBD1. Unmatched junction bases numbered 7, after V lost 6 bases and J lost 5 bases. There are 13 residues in the CDR3. Per germline, CDR1 MNHEY and CDR2 SVGAGI.

The CDR3 region has the DNA TGTGCCAGCAGCGCGGGTCCCATCGCTGGAAACACCATATATTTT. It translates to CASSAGPIAGNTIYF. The gene calls are TRBV9 and TRBJ1-3; D is uncertain. Trimming stripped 3 bases from V and 2 bases from J, with 12 bases between. The germline gives CDR1 SGDLS, CDR2 YYNGEE. The CDR3 covers 15 residues. Using reference TRBV9 and TRBJ1-3 for the parts outside the CDR3, the full variable domain is DSGVTQTPKHLITATGQRVTLRCSPRSGDLSVYWYQQSLDQGLQFLIQYYNGEERAKGNILERFSAQQFPDLHSELNLSSLELGDSALYFCASSAGPIAGNTIYFGEGSWLTVV.

The chain couples TRBV4-1 to TRBJ2-2; D might be TRBD1 (6 bases). The CDR3 runs 13 residues. CDR1 is MGHRA, CDR2 YSYEKL, per germline. V lost 7 bases and J lost 6, with 12 bases in between. The CDR3 reads CASTAGVAGELFF. CDR3 bases: TGCGCCAGCACTGCAGGGGTGGCCGGGGAGCTGTTTTTT.

The V gene is TRBV28, the J gene TRBJ1-2; no clear D. Per the germline V gene, CDR1 is MDHEN and CDR2 is SYDVKM. There are 13 residues in the CDR3. With 6 bases removed from V and 6 bases from J, the gap between germline ends came to 14 bases. CDR3 sequence: CASRRPEAHGYTF. CDR3 DNA sequence: TGTGCCAGCAGACGCCCGGAGGCACATGGCTACACCTTC.

The chain uses TRBV5-1 and TRBJ2-7, with TRBD1 identical over 7 bases. CDR1 and CDR2 (germline): SGHRS, YFSETQ. With V trimmed by 4 bases and J by 3 bases, 7 bases remained unmatched. The CDR3 covers 14 residues. CDR3 coding DNA: TGCGCCAGCAGCAACCGAACAGGGGTCTACGAGCAGTACTTC. Protein sequence: CASSNRTGVYEQYF.

V gene TRBV7-9 combines with J gene TRBJ2-7; TRBD1 is a possible D gene (5 bases). The CDR3 has 15 residues. V was pared by 1 base and J by 6 bases, with 16 bases between. CDR1 and CDR2 (germline): SEHNR, FQNEAQ (reference sequence). This chain's CDR3 is CASSLVMAGFSEQYF. CDR3 nucleotides: TGTGCCAGCAGCTTAGTGATGGCAGGGTTTAGCGAGCAGTACTTC. Full variable domain (remainder filled in from reference TRBV7-9 and TRBJ2-7): DTGVSQNPRHKITKRGQNVTFRCDPISEHNRLYWYRQTLGQGPEFLTYFQNEAQLEKSRLLSDRFSAERPKGSFSTLEIQRTEQGDSAMYLCASSLVMAGFSEQYFGPGTRLTVT.